These 3 T cell receptor beta chains share one sample of origin, sequenced in a study of T cells after yellow fever vaccination. TCRdb re-analysed the 5' RACE reads in MiXCR, keeping a single row per CDR3 protein. The repertoire holds approximately 600,000 distinct CDR3 sequences, about 12% seen once, with approximately 15% in the top ten. This sample comprised PBMCs, obtained on the day of the yellow fever booster vaccination. All receptors come from a man younger than 40 who received the YFV17D yellow fever vaccine.

This clonotype was recorded a few times. The rearrangement uses TRBV18 and TRBJ1-2, with TRBD1 identical over 8 bases. The CDR3 totals 14 residues. J gave up 4 bases and V 6 bases, and 7 bases lay outside the gene matches. Germline CDR1 reads KGHSH; CDR2 reads LQKENI. The CDR3 sequence is CASSKSGGVYGYTF. As DNA, the CDR3 is TGTGCCAGCTCCAAATCAGGGGGCGTCTATGGCTACACCTTC. The full variable domain, rest sourced from reference TRBV18 and TRBJ1-2, is NAGVMQNPRHLVRRRGQEARLRCSPMKGHSHVYWYRQLPEEGLKFMVYLQKENIIDESGMPKERFSAEFPKEGPSILRIQQVVRGDSAAYFCASSKSGGVYGYTFGSGTRLTVV.

The V call is TRBV10-3, the J call TRBJ2-5, with D hard to call. The CDR3 runs to 13 residues. V was clipped by 6 bases and J by 2 bases, with 10 bases between them. CDR1 and CDR2 from the germline V gene are ENHRY and SYGVKD. The CDR3 reads CAISRTKQETQYF. CDR3 bases: TGTGCCATCAGCCGGACGAAACAAGAGACCCAGTACTTC.

This clonotype occurred a few times. The rearrangement uses TRBV7-9 and TRBJ2-7, with a possible D match to TRBD2 (5 bases). V gave up 6 bases and J gave up 1 base, with 10 bases separating them. Germline assignment: CDR1 SEHNR and CDR2 FQNEAQ (reference sequence). The CDR3 loop spans 13 amino acids. As DNA, the CDR3 is TGTGCCAGCAGGCCGTGGGAGTCCTACGAGCAGTACTTC. The encoded protein is CASRPWESYEQYF.